These 3 T cell receptor beta chains were all obtained from the same sample, sequenced in a study of tumor-infiltrating lymphocytes in localized non-small cell lung cancer. Only in-frame clones appear in the TCRdb table, and some are missing; sequencing was by immunoSEQ multiplex PCR. The sample shows some 6,700 clones, about 74% of them seen only once. Material for sequencing was lung tumor tissue. These receptors were obtained from a human donor with non-small cell lung cancer.

The CDR3 coding sequence is TGTGCCAGCAGCCTCGGGACAGTTAATGAAAAACTGTTTTTT. Translated: CASSLGTVNEKLFF. The chain uses TRBV11-2 and TRBJ1-4; 7 bases line up with TRBD1. V lost 5 bases, J lost 4 bases, and 4 bases stayed unmatched. The germline V gene encodes CDR1 SGHAT and CDR2 FQNNGV. The CDR3 extends over 14 amino acids.

This clone was counted only a few times. V gene TRBV20-1 combines with J gene TRBJ1-1; D unresolved. The ends were cut back, 0 bases at V and 11 bases at J, with 10 bases in the middle. CDR3 length equals 11 residues. Germline V lookup: CDR1 DFQATT, CDR2 SNEGSKA (reference sequence). This chain's CDR3 is CSARDGYRAFF. Here the CDR3 DNA reads TGCAGTGCTAGAGATGGGTACCGGGCTTTCTTT.

This clone was recorded a few times. The chain employs TRBV4-2 and TRBJ1-1; D is undetermined. The CDR3 consists of 16 residues. Germline CDR1 and CDR2: LGHNA and YNFKEQ. Trimming left V 4 bases short and J 8 bases short, with 23 bases between. The CDR3 DNA is TGTGCCAGCAGCCCCACCTCGGGTTCGTCGGCCCCGGAAGCTTTCTTT. Protein sequence: CASSPTSGSSAPEAFF.